Following are 23 T cell receptor beta chains from one sample sequenced in a study of T-cell reconstitution after alpha-beta-depleted transplantation in children. Construction of the TCRbeta library involved unique molecular identifiers. In TCRdb, the PCR reads were re-called with MiXCR into one record per CDR3 protein. The sample includes 500,000 to 600,000 distinct CDR3 sequences, about 31% of them seen just once. The starting material was PBMCs from the stem cell graft donor, obtained from the stem cell graft. These receptors all come from a human donor who donated a stem cell graft to a child with aplastic anemia.

The V gene is TRBV5-1, the J gene TRBJ2-3; 7 bases map to TRBD1. After removal of 1 base from V and 1 base from J, the junction contained 15 bases not matched to a gene. Germline-derived CDR1 and CDR2 are SGHRS and YFSETQ. This CDR3 is 19 amino acids long. This CDR3 is CASSLTWTGTRAGTDTQYF. The CDR3 DNA is TGCGCCAGCAGCTTGACGTGGACAGGCACGCGTGCTGGCACAGATACGCAGTATTTT.

This clonotype has just a few counts. The gene calls are TRBV7-8 and TRBJ2-7, with D unclear. V gave up 5 bases and J gave up 0 bases, with 11 bases separating them. This CDR3 spans 14 amino acids. From germline, CDR1 is SGHVS and CDR2 FQNEAQ. CDR3 coding DNA: TGTGCCAGCAGCCTTGGCGGTCGCTCCTACGAGCAGTACTTC. Translated, it gives CASSLGGRSYEQYF.

This clonotype was seen only a few times. This rearrangement joins TRBV6-2 or TRBV6-3 to TRBJ2-7; D is unresolved. Between the trimmed V and J ends, which lost 9 bases and 0 bases, there was a span of 21 bases. The CDR3 length is 16 residues. CDR1 and CDR2 (germline): MNHEY, SVGEGT. CDR3 protein: CASLGWSTESSYEQYV. In DNA form, the CDR3 reads TGTGCCAGTCTTGGGTGGTCCACTGAGAGCTCCTACGAGCAGTACGTC.

This clonotype was counted only a few times. This sequence joins TRBV5-5 and TRBJ1-5; maybe TRBD1 (5 bases). The germline V gene encodes CDR1 SGHKS and CDR2 YYEKEE (reference sequence). The CDR3 is 17 amino acids. The ends were cut back, 4 bases at V and 5 bases at J, with 22 bases in the middle. Here the CDR3 DNA reads TGTGCCAGCAGCCCGTTGTTCACGGCAGGGTTCGATCAGCCCCAGCATTTT. Its translation: CASSPLFTAGFDQPQHF. Variable domain in full (rest from reference TRBV5-5 and TRBJ1-5): DAGVTQSPTHLIKTRGQQVTLRCSPISGHKSVSWYQQVLGQGPQFIFQYYEKEERGRGNFPDRFSARQFPNYSSELNVNALLLGDSALYLCASSPLFTAGFDQPQHFGDGTRLSIL.

This rearrangement joins TRBV6-5 to TRBJ2-7; 7 bases fit TRBD1. After removal of 6 bases from V and 5 bases from J, the junction contained 4 bases not matched to a gene. Germline CDR1 MNHEY, CDR2 SVGAGI. The CDR3 has 12 residues. CDR3 region: CASRHGTDEQYF. The CDR3 region has the DNA TGTGCCAGCAGACACGGGACAGACGAGCAGTACTTC.

This chain connects TRBV27 to TRBJ2-2, with 7 bases fitting TRBD2. J gave up 3 bases and V 5 bases, and 3 bases lay outside the gene matches. Germline lookup yields CDR1 MNHEY and CDR2 SMNVEV (reference sequence). CDR3 size: 14 residues. This CDR3 reads CASSTGLDTGELFF. CDR3 sequence (DNA): TGTGCCAGCAGTACCGGACTAGACACCGGGGAGCTGTTTTTT.

The chain carries TRBV9 and TRBJ1-6; D unresolved. This CDR3 comprises 14 residues. CDR1 is SGDLS and CDR2 is YYNGEE in the germline V gene. V lost 1 base and J lost 4, with 6 bases in between. Here the CDR3 reads CASSVTEYNSPLHF. CDR3 sequence (DNA): TGTGCCAGCAGCGTAACTGAGTATAATTCACCCCTCCACTTT.

This clonotype occurred a few times. The V and J genes are TRBV29-1 and TRBJ1-2; TRBD1 agrees at 7 bases. Germline CDR1 and CDR2: SQVTM and ANQGSEA. The ends lost 2 bases at V and 7 bases at J; junction bases unmatched: 7. The CDR3 extends over 13 amino acids. The CDR3 region has the DNA TGCAGCGTTGAAAGGGGGCGCGGCCTTGGCTACACCTTC. Its protein is CSVERGRGLGYTF.

The rearrangement uses TRBV7-8 and TRBJ2-1; D perhaps matches TRBD1 (6 bases). Germline assignment: CDR1 SGHVS and CDR2 FQNEAQ. Trimming removed 5 bases at V and 1 base at J, with 18 bases between. The CDR3 consists of 17 residues. The CDR3 nucleotides read TGTGCCAGCAGCCCGAGCCCCGACAGGAATTCCTACAATGAGCAGTTCTTC. Translation gives CASSPSPDRNSYNEQFF.

The rearrangement links TRBV4-3 to TRBJ2-3; D is ambiguous. The CDR3 length is 17 residues. The V gene lost 0 bases and the J gene lost 0 bases, with 13 bases spanning the gap. CDR1 and CDR2 (germline): LGHNA, YSLEER. The CDR3 sequence is CASSQDAAGPSTDTQYF. The CDR3 DNA reads as TGCGCCAGCAGCCAAGATGCCGCAGGCCCTAGCACAGATACGCAGTATTTT.

The chain recombines TRBV5-1 with TRBJ1-5; TRBD1 agrees at 7 bases. The CDR3 totals 13 residues. Germline CDR1 SGHRS, CDR2 YFSETQ. Losses at the gene ends were 7 bases for V and 3 bases for J; bases not matched to a gene: 4. The CDR3 DNA sequence: TGCGCCAGCTCGACAGGGAACAATCAGCCCCAGCATTTT. This codes for CASSTGNNQPQHF.

The chain recombines TRBV7-2 with TRBJ2-3, with D unresolved. The CDR3 has 14 residues. Germline assignment: CDR1 SGHTA and CDR2 FQGNSA. V lost 4 bases, J lost 4 bases, and 12 bases lay in between. The CDR3 protein is CASSSNTPPDTQYF. CDR3 in DNA: TGTGCCAGCAGCTCCAACACCCCCCCAGATACGCAGTATTTT.

This clonotype occurred a few times. The rearrangement links TRBV10-3 to TRBJ1-1; D not certain. Germline loops: CDR1 ENHRY, CDR2 SYGVKD. The CDR3 loop spans 13 amino acids. V shed 10 bases and J shed 1 base, with 13 bases lying between them. DNA for the CDR3: TGTGCCACCACCAGAACGGAGAACACTGAAGCTTTCTTT. This translates into CATTRTENTEAFF.

This rearrangement joins TRBV11-3 to TRBJ2-1, with 8 bases aligning to TRBD2. The CDR3 sequence is 16 residues long. V shed 4 bases and J 4 bases; nucleotides not matched to a gene: 9. CDR1 is SGHNT, CDR2 YENEEA, per germline. In DNA, the CDR3 is TGTGCCAGCAGCTCAGATGCGGGAGGACCTTACAATGAGCAGTTCTTC. Translating it yields CASSSDAGGPYNEQFF.

The chain employs TRBV28 and TRBJ1-6; tentatively, D is TRBD1 (5 bases). CDR3 length equals 14 residues. The germline CDR1 and CDR2 sequences are MDHEN and SYDVKM. Trimming stripped 3 bases from V and 7 bases from J, with 10 bases between. The chain's CDR3 is CASSFGTANSPLHF. The CDR3 nucleotides are TGTGCCAGCAGTTTTGGGACGGCAAATTCACCCCTCCACTTT.

This clonotype was counted only a few times. The V gene is TRBV5-1, the J gene TRBJ2-1; tentative D call: TRBD2 (5 bases). The CDR3 is 13 residues long. Germline V gives CDR1 SGHRS, CDR2 YFSETQ. V gave up 0 bases and J gave up 15 bases, with 16 bases separating them. The CDR3 nucleotides are TGCGCCAGCAGCTTGGTCGGGGATCCCCGCCTGTTCTTC. This codes for CASSLVGDPRLFF.

The chain links TRBV5-1 to TRBJ1-1, with D hard to call. The CDR3 consists of 15 residues. Trimming took 5 bases from V and 0 from J, leaving 14 bases between them. The germline gives CDR1 SGHRS, CDR2 YFSETQ. CDR3 nucleotides: TGCGCCAGCAGAGTTGCAGACGGAATGAACACTGAAGCTTTCTTT. This codes for CASRVADGMNTEAFF.

The gene calls are TRBV5-1 and TRBJ2-1; 8 bases agree with TRBD1. Germline values: CDR1 SGHRS, CDR2 YFSETQ. This CDR3 is 17 amino acids long. Trimming removed 0 bases from V and 3 bases from J; junction bases left unmatched: 8. CDR3 bases: TGCGCCAGCAGCTTGGGCCGGGCAGGGGGCTTCTACAATGAGCAGTTCTTC. Translation: CASSLGRAGGFYNEQFF.

V usage is TRBV12-3 or TRBV12-4 and J usage is TRBJ2-4, with D tentatively TRBD2 (5 bases). V dropped 2 bases and J dropped 13 bases, with 15 bases sitting between them. The length of the CDR3 is 13 residues. CDR3 coding DNA: TGTGCCAGCAGTTTATTGGTCGGACTTTACCAGTACTTC. Translating gives CASSLLVGLYQYF.

The gene calls are TRBV12-3 or TRBV12-4 and TRBJ1-3, with a weak D call TRBD1 (5 bases). Deletions cut 5 bases from V and 4 bases from J, with 9 bases between. CDR3 length: 13 amino acids. The CDR3 bases are TGTGCCAGCAGTCTGGGGGTAGGAAACACCATATATTTT. Amino acids: CASSLGVGNTIYF.

Only a few counts were recorded for this clonotype. This rearrangement joins TRBV6-5 to TRBJ1-1; 7 bases match TRBD1. Trimming cost V 0 bases and J 4 bases; bases outside gene matches: 5. The CDR3 sequence is 15 residues long. CDR1 MNHEY and CDR2 SVGAGI come from the germline V gene. CDR3 region: CASSYSRPGGTEAFF. The CDR3 coding sequence is TGTGCCAGCAGTTACTCAAGGCCAGGGGGCACTGAAGCTTTCTTT.

This chain joins TRBV2 and TRBJ2-7; D unresolved. Trimming pared 7 bases from V and 3 bases from J, leaving 7 bases between. The CDR3 covers 11 residues. Germline-derived CDR1 and CDR2 are SNHLY and FYNNEI. The DNA for the CDR3 is TGTGCCAGCAAACTGGTCTACGAGCAGTACGTC. Translated, it gives CASKLVYEQYV.

The gene calls are TRBV30 and TRBJ1-2; D unresolved. The CDR3 length is 11 residues. Trimming removed 1 base from V and 8 bases from J, with 8 bases in between. From germline, CDR1 is GTSNPN and CDR2 SVGIG (reference sequence). CDR3: CAWSGGGGYTF. DNA of the CDR3: TGTGCCTGGAGTGGGGGAGGAGGCTACACCTTC.